This TCR beta chain was identified in a study of T cells in localized non-small cell lung cancer. Study results and limitations: Sequencing covered just one tumor region, so heterogeneity cannot be ruled out. Prolonged overall survival went with higher T cell density in the blood. Detection in adjacent lung was observed for a median roughly 57 of the top 100 tumor clones. Tumor showed lower T cell clonality than uninvolved adjacent lung, where it was highest.

This clone was detected only once. Its antigen is not identified. Clones were sequenced by immunoSEQ multiplex PCR, and TCRdb holds only the in-frame ones, with some missing. The sample consists of tens of thousands of clones, about 91% of them appearing once. This CDR3 spans 13 amino acids. The V end was cut by 4 bases, the J end by 4 bases, with 11 bases between. CDR1 and CDR2 from the germline V gene are MNHEY and SMNVEV (reference sequence). The chain carries TRBV27 and TRBJ2-7; no clear D gene. Sequencing was performed on peripheral blood mononuclear cells, taken before any cancer treatment. The sequence was obtained from a woman aged 40 to 75 with stage III lung adenocarcinoma. Here the CDR3 DNA reads TGTGCCAGCAGTTCCCCGGTCCAATACGAGCAGTACTTC. Protein: CASSSPVQYEQYF.